This T cell receptor (beta chain) was observed in a study of regulatory T cells in long-lasting Graves disease. Study information: Prior antithyroid drug treatment in newly diagnosed Graves' patients lasted under 3 months.

With 0 bases clipped from V and 6 bases from J, the junction kept 6 bases outside the gene matches. This CDR3 comprises 15 residues. Germline CDR1 is SNHLY and CDR2 is FYNNEI. In this sample, this clonotype turned up many times. The TCR beta library used iRepertoire HTBI primers with Arm-PCR amplification of CDR3. TCRdb itself ran the multiplex PCR reads through MiXCR, one entry per CDR3 protein. The data hold roughly 400,000 distinct CDR3 sequences, with 15% observed a single time. Time point described: newly diagnosed GD, antithyroid drugs for less than 3 months. Preparation of the TCR library used RNA extracted from PBMCs. A further study also used this sample, focusing on T cells in Graves' hyperthyroidism and ophthalmopathy.

This TCR was sampled from a middle-aged woman with Graves disease. The chain uses TRBV2 and TRBJ2-7; the match to TRBD1 covers 9 bases. The sample was peripheral blood mononuclear cells (PBMCs), taken at new diagnosis, from a patient treated with antithyroid drugs. The CDR3 reads CASSEAIQGAGEQYF. The CDR3 DNA is TGTGCCAGCAGTGAAGCTATACAGGGGGCGGGCGAGCAGTACTTC.